The next 24 T cell receptor beta chains were all read from a single sample in a study of identical twins. TCRdb called the 5' RACE reads again in MiXCR, with one record for every CDR3 protein. Among about 920,000 distinct CDR3 sequences listed, over 9% were seen once. A further study also used this sample, focusing on yellow fever vaccine responses in identical twins.

Input material: PBMCs. The receptors were sampled from a woman between 18 and 30 years old in good health.

This clonotype came up many times. The chain employs TRBV7-8 and TRBJ2-5, with D possibly being TRBD1 (6 bases). Germline loops: CDR1 SGHVS, CDR2 FQNEAQ. Trimming pared 5 bases from V and 2 bases from J, leaving 15 bases between. This CDR3 is 15 amino acids long. The CDR3 region is CASSPYRDTQETQYF. The CDR3 region has the DNA TGTGCCAGCAGCCCGTACCGGGACACACAAGAGACCCAGTACTTC.

V and J are TRBV7-8 and TRBJ2-1; D gene ambiguous. Trimming took off 4 bases at V and 5 bases at J, with 21 bases between the two ends. Germline CDR1 is SGHVS and CDR2 is FQNEAQ. CDR3 length: 17 residues. The CDR3 spells CASSSEHIVGSNNEQFF. The CDR3 bases are TGTGCCAGCAGCTCTGAACATATAGTGGGATCAAACAATGAGCAGTTCTTC.

This clonotype was detected ten times or more. The rearrangement links TRBV4-2 to TRBJ1-1; a weak D match, TRBD1 (5 bases). Trimming stripped 4 bases from V and 0 bases from J, with 12 bases between. The CDR3 has 15 residues. Per the germline V gene, CDR1 is LGHNA and CDR2 is YNFKEQ. The CDR3 region is CASSPWGGMNTEAFF. For the CDR3, the DNA is TGTGCCAGCAGCCCTTGGGGGGGGATGAACACTGAAGCTTTCTTT.

The chain is built from TRBV29-1 and TRBJ2-7, with D maybe TRBD1 (6 bases). The germline gives CDR1 SQVTM, CDR2 ANQGSEA. CDR3 length equals 15 residues. V was shortened by 5 bases and J by 0 bases, with 17 bases between the two germline ends. Written as DNA, the CDR3 is TGCAGCGTTCTTAGTGGGGGCTCCATCTCCTACGAGCAGTACTTC. Its protein is CSVLSGGSISYEQYF.

The rearrangement uses TRBV12-3 or TRBV12-4 and TRBJ2-3; TRBD2 matches 8 bases. The CDR3 length is 15 residues. V was clipped by 5 bases and J by 6 bases; unmatched bases: 10. CDR3 bases: TGTGCCAGCAGTCGGGGGCGGGGGGCCAGGGATACGCAGTATTTT. Translating gives CASSRGRGARDTQYF.

This chain connects TRBV27 to TRBJ2-3, with 9 bases aligning to TRBD2. The CDR3 runs to 16 residues. Trimming at V came to 2 bases and at J to 5 bases, leaving 8 bases not matched to a gene. Per the germline V gene, CDR1 is MNHEY and CDR2 is SMNVEV (reference sequence). The CDR3 reads CASSLAGGVIGDTQYF. CDR3 coding DNA: TGTGCCAGCAGTTTAGCGGGAGGGGTAATTGGAGATACGCAGTATTTT.

This clonotype was recorded a few times. The chain is built from TRBV4-1 and TRBJ2-7; 14 bases match TRBD2. Losses at the gene ends were 3 bases for V and 2 bases for J; bases not matched to a gene: 6. Germline loops: CDR1 MGHRA, CDR2 YSYEKL. The CDR3 has 17 residues. CDR3 amino acids: CASSQGTSGSPPYEQYF. The DNA for the CDR3 is TGCGCCAGCAGCCAGGGGACTAGCGGGAGTCCCCCCTACGAGCAGTACTTC.

In this sample, this clonotype turned up a few times. The V gene is TRBV5-1, the J gene TRBJ2-1, with a tentative D call TRBD1 (6 bases). The CDR3 totals 16 residues. Trimming shortened V by 0 bases and J by 8 bases, and 18 bases separated the two germline ends. From germline, CDR1 is SGHRS and CDR2 YFSETQ. The CDR3 region is CASSLGHLQGGHEQFF. CDR3 DNA sequence: TGCGCCAGCAGCTTGGGCCACTTACAGGGCGGGCATGAGCAGTTCTTC. Looking up the rest from reference TRBV5-1 and TRBJ2-1 gives the full variable domain: KAGVTQTPRYLIKTRGQQVTLSCSPISGHRSVSWYQQTPGQGLQFLFEYFSETQRNKGNFPGRFSGRQFSNSRSEMNVSTLELGDSALYLCASSLGHLQGGHEQFFGPGTRLTVL.

This clonotype was seen only a few times. The CDR3 DNA reads TGTGCCAGCAGCGTAGACCCGGGACTAGCTATCGGGTCCTACGAGCAGTACTTC. It yields the protein CASSVDPGLAIGSYEQYF. This rearrangement joins TRBV9 to TRBJ2-7; 9 nucleotides agree with TRBD2. The CDR3 consists of 18 residues. V shed 0 bases, J shed 1 base, and the junction held 11 bases outside the gene matches. Germline CDR1 reads SGDLS; CDR2 reads YYNGEE.

This clonotype was counted once. The chain joins TRBV7-8 to TRBJ2-2; D gene unclear. Trimming took off 1 base at V and 6 bases at J, with 18 bases between the two ends. Germline lookup yields CDR1 SGHVS and CDR2 FQNEAQ. The CDR3 consists of 17 residues. The CDR3 nucleotides read TGTGCCAGCAGCTTAGAAGGGCTGGGTGTGATCGCCGGGGAGCTGTTTTTT. As protein: CASSLEGLGVIAGELFF. The full variable domain, completed using reference TRBV7-8 and TRBJ2-2, is GAGVSQSPRYKVAKRGQDVALRCDPISGHVSLFWYQQALGQGPEFLTYFQNEAQLDKSGLPSDRFFAERPEGSVSTLKIQRTQQEDSAVYLCASSLEGLGVIAGELFFGEGSRLTVL.

The chain links TRBV10-2 to TRBJ1-6; D is possibly TRBD1 (5 bases). Trimming removed 6 bases from V and 10 bases from J, with 13 bases in between. The germline gives CDR1 WSHSY, CDR2 SAAADI. The CDR3 spans 13 residues. Written as DNA, the CDR3 is TGCGCCAGCAGGTTTCAGGGTTACTCACCCCTCCACTTT. The encoded protein is CASRFQGYSPLHF.

This clonotype was observed a few times. CDR3 nucleotides: TGCGCCAGCAGCTTCGGAGGACTAGCGGGTGAGCAGTTCTTC. Residues: CASSFGGLAGEQFF. The rearrangement uses TRBV5-1 and TRBJ2-1; 11 positions match TRBD2. The length of the CDR3 is 14 residues. Germline CDR1 reads SGHRS; CDR2 reads YFSETQ. The J segment lost 9 bases and the V segment lost 2 bases, leaving 4 bases of the junction unmatched.

This chain links TRBV7-8 with TRBJ1-6, with a possible D match to TRBD1 (5 bases). V was clipped by 6 bases and J by 0 bases, with 12 bases between them. This CDR3 is built from 16 residues. Looked up from germline, CDR1 is SGHVS and CDR2 is FQNEAQ. CDR3 residues: CASRPGPRSYNSPLHF. In DNA, the CDR3 is TGTGCCAGCAGGCCGGGACCGCGCTCCTATAATTCACCCCTCCACTTT. Looking up the rest from reference TRBV7-8 and TRBJ1-6 gives the full variable domain: GAGVSQSPRYKVAKRGQDVALRCDPISGHVSLFWYQQALGQGPEFLTYFQNEAQLDKSGLPSDRFFAERPEGSVSTLKIQRTQQEDSAVYLCASRPGPRSYNSPLHFGNGTRLTVT.

This chain connects TRBV10-1 to TRBJ2-2; D is possibly TRBD1 (6 bases). Germline V CDR1 and CDR2: WNHNN, SYGVQD (reference sequence). V was shortened by 2 bases and J by 1 base, with 8 bases between the two germline ends. The CDR3 runs to 15 residues. The CDR3 is CASSEGQLNTGELFF. CDR3 coding DNA: TGCGCCAGCAGTGAGGGACAGCTGAACACCGGGGAGCTGTTTTTT.

In its sample, this clonotype was seen a few times. This rearrangement joins TRBV27 to TRBJ1-5, with D hard to call. This CDR3 spans 13 amino acids. Germline V gene data show CDR1 as MNHEY and CDR2 as SMNVEV (reference sequence). The V end was cut by 3 bases, the J end by 3 bases, with 6 bases between. The chain's CDR3 is CASSLQYNQPQHF. DNA for the CDR3: TGTGCCAGCAGTTTGCAGTACAATCAGCCCCAGCATTTT.

This clonotype has ten or more counts. The chain joins TRBV28 to TRBJ2-3; 11 bases agree with TRBD2. CDR1 and CDR2 (germline): MDHEN, SYDVKM. CDR3 length: 17 amino acids. The V and J ends lost 6 bases and 8 bases, in that order; junction bases with no gene match: 16. The CDR3 DNA follows: TGTGCCAGCAGACCCGGGACTAGCGGTTGGTTCTCCCCTACGCAGTATTTT. Protein product: CASRPGTSGWFSPTQYF.

V gene TRBV3-1 combines with J gene TRBJ2-6; D gene ambiguous. The V gene lost 2 bases and the J gene lost 3 bases, with 5 bases spanning the gap. CDR1 is LGHDT, CDR2 YNNKEL, per germline (reference sequence). This CDR3 is built from 14 residues. CDR3 sequence reads: CASSQSGGANVLTF. The CDR3 DNA reads TGTGCCAGCAGCCAATCAGGTGGGGCCAACGTCCTGACTTTC.

A few counts support this clonotype. The chain joins TRBV10-3 to TRBJ2-1; 12 bases fit TRBD2. CDR1 is ENHRY and CDR2 is SYGVKD in the germline V gene. This CDR3 comprises 16 residues. Losses at the gene ends were 1 base for V and 8 bases for J; bases not matched to a gene: 6. CDR3 nucleotides: TGTGCCATCAGTGAGTTCAAGACTAGCGGGAGTGATGAGCAGTTCTTC. Residues: CAISEFKTSGSDEQFF.

This clonotype was found a few times. This sequence joins TRBV4-1 and TRBJ1-5; D is unresolved. Trimming removed 4 bases from V and 3 bases from J, with 13 bases in between. Germline CDR1 is MGHRA and CDR2 is YSYEKL. CDR3 length: 15 amino acids. CDR3 protein: CASSLIGSPNQPQHF. DNA of the CDR3: TGCGCCAGCAGCCTTATCGGGTCCCCCAATCAGCCCCAGCATTTT.

This clonotype has a handful of counts. The V and J genes are TRBV14 and TRBJ2-7, with D perhaps assigned TRBD1 or TRBD2 (6 bases each). The V gene lost 4 bases and the J gene lost 0 bases, with 22 bases spanning the gap. Germline CDR1 SGHDN, CDR2 FVKESK. The CDR3 totals 18 residues. Written as DNA, the CDR3 is TGTGCCAGCAGCCCGCAGGGGAAAGGGCGGGGAAACTCCTACGAGCAGTACTTC. It codes for CASSPQGKGRGNSYEQYF.

V usage is TRBV27 and J usage is TRBJ2-3; D gene uncertain. CDR1 and CDR2 from the germline V gene are MNHEY and SMNVEV (reference sequence). The CDR3 totals 14 residues. Between the trimmed V and J ends, which lost 6 bases and 2 bases, there was a span of 12 bases. CDR3 sequence (DNA): TGTGCCAGCAGCTGGGTGGGGATCACAGATACGCAGTATTTT. Its protein is CASSWVGITDTQYF.

V is TRBV6-5 and J is TRBJ2-7; perhaps TRBD2 as D (7 bases). The CDR3 extends over 15 amino acids. The germline V gene has CDR1 MNHEY and CDR2 SVGAGI. Deletions cut 0 bases from V and 3 bases from J, with 12 bases between. The CDR3 protein is CASSYSGRGDYEQYV. CDR3 nucleotide sequence: TGTGCCAGCAGTTACTCGGGGAGGGGGGACTACGAGCAGTACGTC.

This clonotype was observed many times. This sequence joins TRBV12-3 or TRBV12-4 and TRBJ2-3; unclear D gene. The ends were cut back, 7 bases at V and 2 bases at J, with 4 bases in the middle. This CDR3 is 11 amino acids long. The CDR3 DNA sequence: TGTGCCAGCACGACCACAGATACGCAGTATTTT. Translated, it gives CASTTTDTQYF.

The chain recombines TRBV20-1 with TRBJ2-7; D is perhaps TRBD1 or TRBD2 (5 bases each). CDR1 and CDR2 (germline): DFQATT, SNEGSKA (reference sequence). Between the trimmed V and J ends, which lost 2 bases and 6 bases, there was a span of 17 bases. The CDR3 is 14 residues long. The CDR3 nucleotides read TGCAGTGCTAGATTCTCGACAGCCACTAGCGAGCAGTACTTC. Translated, it gives CSARFSTATSEQYF.